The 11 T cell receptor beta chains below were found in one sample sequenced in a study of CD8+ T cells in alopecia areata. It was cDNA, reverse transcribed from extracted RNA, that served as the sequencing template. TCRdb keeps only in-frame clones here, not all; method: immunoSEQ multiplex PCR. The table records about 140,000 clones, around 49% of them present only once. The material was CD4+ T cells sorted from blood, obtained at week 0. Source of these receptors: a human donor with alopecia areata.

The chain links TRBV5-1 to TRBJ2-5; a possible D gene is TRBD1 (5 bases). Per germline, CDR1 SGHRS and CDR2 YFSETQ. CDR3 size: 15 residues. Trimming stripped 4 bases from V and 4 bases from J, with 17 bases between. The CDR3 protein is CASSPGGASGETQYF. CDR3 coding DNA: TGCGCCAGCAGCCCAGGTGGGGCCTCAGGAGAGACCCAGTACTTC.

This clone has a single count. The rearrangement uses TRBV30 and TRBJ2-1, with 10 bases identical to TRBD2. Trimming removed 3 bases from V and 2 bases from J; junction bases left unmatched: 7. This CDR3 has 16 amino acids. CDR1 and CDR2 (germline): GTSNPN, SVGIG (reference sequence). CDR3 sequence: CAWRLAGTSAYNEQFF. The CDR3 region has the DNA TGTGCCTGGAGACTCGCCGGGACTAGCGCCTACAATGAGCAGTTCTTC. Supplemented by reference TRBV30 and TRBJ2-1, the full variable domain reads SQTIHQWPATLVQPVGSPLSLECTVEGTSNPNLYWYRQAAGRGLQLLFYSVGIGQISSEVPQNLSASRPQDRQFILSSKKLLLSDSGFYLCAWRLAGTSAYNEQFFGPGTRLTVL.

Here the CDR3 DNA reads TGTGCCAGCAGTCCTGCTAGCACTGGGGCCAACGTCCTGACTTTC. Its protein product is CASSPASTGANVLTF. The chain combines TRBV28 with TRBJ2-6; D perhaps matches TRBD2 (5 bases). Trimming pared 5 bases from V and 2 bases from J, leaving 10 bases between. Germline CDR1 reads MDHEN; CDR2 reads SYDVKM. This CDR3 contains 15 residues.

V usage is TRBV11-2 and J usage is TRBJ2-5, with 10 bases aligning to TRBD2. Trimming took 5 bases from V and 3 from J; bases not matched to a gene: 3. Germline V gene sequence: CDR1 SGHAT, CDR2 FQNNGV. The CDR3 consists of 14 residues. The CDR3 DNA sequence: TGTGCCAGCAGCCTCGGACTAGCGGAAGAGACCCAGTACTTC. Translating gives CASSLGLAEETQYF.

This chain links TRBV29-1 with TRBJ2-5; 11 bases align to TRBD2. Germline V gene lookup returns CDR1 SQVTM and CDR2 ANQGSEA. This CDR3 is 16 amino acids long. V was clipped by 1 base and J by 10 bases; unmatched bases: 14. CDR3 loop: CSVEGVAGGPVRSQYF. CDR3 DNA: TGCAGCGTTGAAGGCGTAGCGGGAGGGCCGGTACGGAGCCAGTACTTC.

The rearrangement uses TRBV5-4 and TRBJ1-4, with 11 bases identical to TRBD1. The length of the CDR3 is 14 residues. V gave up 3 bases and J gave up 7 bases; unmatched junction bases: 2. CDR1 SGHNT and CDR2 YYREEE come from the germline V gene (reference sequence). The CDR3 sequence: CASSSGTGGEKLFF. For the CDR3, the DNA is TGTGCCAGCAGCTCCGGGACAGGGGGTGAAAAACTGTTTTTT. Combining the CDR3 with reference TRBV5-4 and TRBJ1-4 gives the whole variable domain ETGVTQSPTHLIKTRGQQVTLRCSSQSGHNTVSWYQQALGQGPQFIFQYYREEENGRGNFPPRFSGLQFPNYSSELNVNALELDDSALYLCASSSGTGGEKLFFGSGTQLSVL.

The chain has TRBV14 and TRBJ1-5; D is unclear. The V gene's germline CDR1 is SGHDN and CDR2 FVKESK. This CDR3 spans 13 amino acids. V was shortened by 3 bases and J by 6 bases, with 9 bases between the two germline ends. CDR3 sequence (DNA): TGTGCCAGCAGCCAGGGTTCCGCTCAGCCCCAGCATTTT. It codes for CASSQGSAQPQHF.

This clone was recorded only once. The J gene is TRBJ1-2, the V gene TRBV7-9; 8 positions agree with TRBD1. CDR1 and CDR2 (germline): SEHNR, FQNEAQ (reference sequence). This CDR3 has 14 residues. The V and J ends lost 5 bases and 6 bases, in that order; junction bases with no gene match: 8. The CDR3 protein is CASSGAGGSHGYTF. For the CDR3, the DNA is TGTGCCAGCAGCGGGGCAGGGGGCTCCCATGGCTACACCTTC.

The CDR3, as DNA: TGTGCCTGGAGGGGGACTAGCGGGATCAATGAGCAGTTCTTC. It yields the protein CAWRGTSGINEQFF. The chain combines TRBV30 with TRBJ2-1; 13 nucleotides match TRBD2. Germline lookup yields CDR1 GTSNPN and CDR2 SVGIG (reference sequence). Losses at the gene ends were 3 bases for V and 6 bases for J; bases not matched to a gene: 2. This CDR3 comprises 14 residues.

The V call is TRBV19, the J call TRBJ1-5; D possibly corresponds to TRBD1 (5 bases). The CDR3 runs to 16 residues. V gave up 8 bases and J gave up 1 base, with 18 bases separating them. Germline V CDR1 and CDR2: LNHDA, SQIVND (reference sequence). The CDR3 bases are TGTGCCAGTTCCTATACAGGCAAGAGAAGCAATCAGCCCCAGCATTTT. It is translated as CASSYTGKRSNQPQHF. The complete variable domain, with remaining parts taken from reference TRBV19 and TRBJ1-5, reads DGGITQSPKYLFRKEGQNVTLSCEQNLNHDAMYWYRQDPGQGLRLIYYSQIVNDFQKGDIAEGYSVSREKKESFPLTVTSAQKNPTAFYLCASSYTGKRSNQPQHFGDGTRLSIL.

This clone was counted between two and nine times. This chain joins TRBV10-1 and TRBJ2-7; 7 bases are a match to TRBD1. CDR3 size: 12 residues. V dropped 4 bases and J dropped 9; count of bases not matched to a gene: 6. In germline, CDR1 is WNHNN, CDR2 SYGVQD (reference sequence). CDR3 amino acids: CASSGNRGWQYF. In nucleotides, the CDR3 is TGCGCCAGCAGTGGGAACAGGGGATGGCAGTACTTC.